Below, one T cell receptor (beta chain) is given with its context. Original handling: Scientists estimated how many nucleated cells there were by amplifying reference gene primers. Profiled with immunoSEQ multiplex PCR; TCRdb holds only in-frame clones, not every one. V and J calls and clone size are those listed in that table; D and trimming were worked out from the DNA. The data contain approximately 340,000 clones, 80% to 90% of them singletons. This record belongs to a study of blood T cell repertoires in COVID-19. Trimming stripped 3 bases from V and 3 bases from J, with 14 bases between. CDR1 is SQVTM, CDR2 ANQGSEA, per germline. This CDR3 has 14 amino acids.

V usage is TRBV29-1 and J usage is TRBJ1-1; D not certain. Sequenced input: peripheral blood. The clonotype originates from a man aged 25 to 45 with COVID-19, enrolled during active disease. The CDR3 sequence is CSVELWAKDTEAFF. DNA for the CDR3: TGCAGCGTTGAGCTCTGGGCAAAGGACACTGAAGCTTTCTTT.